One and the same sample provided the 18 T cell receptor beta chains below, sequenced in a study of Ad26.COV2.S vaccination and SARS-CoV-2 variants. Method: immunoSEQ multiplex PCR; TCRdb's copy keeps in-frame clones and lacks some. The table has around 450,000 clones, nearly 90% seen once; the top ten hold over 1.5%. Documented treatment: 15 to 20 received Ad26.COV2.S at low or high dose, single or two shots; several received placebo; per-sample allocation not given. Sampling occurred on day 63 after the first vaccine or placebo injection. Here the sequenced sample was peripheral blood, taken in a trial of Ad26.COV2.S vaccine versus placebo. Every receptor here comes from a person between 18 and 60 years old who received the Ad26.COV2.S COVID-19 vaccine or a placebo.

This chain links TRBV18 with TRBJ2-3; D perhaps matches TRBD1 (6 bases). This CDR3 is built from 13 residues. Trimming took off 2 bases at V and 5 bases at J, with 8 bases between the two ends. Germline CDR1 reads KGHSH; CDR2 reads LQKENI. The CDR3 is CASSPDRRDTQYF. DNA for the CDR3: TGTGCCAGCTCACCAGACAGGAGAGATACGCAGTATTTT.

The genes are TRBV7-9 and TRBJ2-7; D ambiguous. This CDR3 comprises 15 residues. Germline CDR1 and CDR2: SEHNR and FQNEAQ (reference sequence). V was clipped by 0 bases and J by 0 bases, with 9 bases between them. The CDR3 loop reads CASSLAGFPSYEQYF. The CDR3 DNA reads as TGTGCCAGCAGCTTAGCAGGGTTTCCCTCCTACGAGCAGTACTTC. The full variable domain, completed using reference TRBV7-9 and TRBJ2-7, is DTGVSQNPRHKITKRGQNVTFRCDPISEHNRLYWYRQTLGQGPEFLTYFQNEAQLEKSRLLSDRFSAERPKGSFSTLEIQRTEQGDSAMYLCASSLAGFPSYEQYFGPGTRLTVT.

V and J are TRBV5-1 and TRBJ2-7; 8 bases are shared with TRBD1. There are 12 residues in the CDR3. The germline V gene encodes CDR1 SGHRS and CDR2 YFSETQ. The V segment lost 5 bases and the J segment 5 bases; nucleotides outside the gene matches: 3. CDR3 DNA: TGCGCCAGCAGGCACAGGGGGGACGAGCAGTACTTC. It is translated as CASRHRGDEQYF.

This chain connects TRBV19 to TRBJ2-5, with 7 bases that match TRBD2. Per germline, CDR1 LNHDA and CDR2 SQIVND (reference sequence). The CDR3 extends over 14 amino acids. V lost 6 bases to trimming and J lost 5 bases; unmatched junction nucleotides: 9. The DNA for the CDR3 is TGTGCCAGTAGGGCCCCGGGGGGTAGGGAGACCCAGTACTTC. As protein: CASRAPGGRETQYF.

To note about this clone: The junction does not match germline at one end; this may be a read error. The chain is built from TRBV7-3 and TRBJ2-1; 8 bases line up with TRBD2. CDR3 size: 13 residues. Germline loops: CDR1 SGHTA, CDR2 FQGTGA. CDR3 residues: CASSLLAGNPGVF. CDR3 bases: TGTGCCAGCAGCTTGTTAGCGGGAAACCCTGGGGTCTTC.

The chain employs TRBV28 and TRBJ2-7, with D hard to call. V was pared by 2 bases and J by 6 bases, with 8 bases between. The CDR3 covers 12 residues. Germline V gene sequence: CDR1 MDHEN, CDR2 SYDVKM. This chain's CDR3 is CASSLALGEQYF. The CDR3 DNA reads TGTGCCAGCAGTTTAGCTCTCGGCGAGCAGTACTTC. The variable domain in full, with the rest retrieved from reference TRBV28 and TRBJ2-7, is DVKVTQSSRYLVKRTGEKVFLECVQDMDHENMFWYRQDPGLGLRLIYFSYDVKMKEKGDIPEGYSVSREKKERFSLILESASTNQTSMYLCASSLALGEQYFGPGTRLTVT.

This clone was detected only a few times. This chain joins TRBV5-4 and TRBJ2-5; maybe TRBD1 (5 bases). The CDR3 loop spans 15 amino acids. Looked up from germline, CDR1 is SGHNT and CDR2 is YYREEE (reference sequence). V lost 5 bases and J lost 0, with 14 bases in between. CDR3 region: CASRVQGKYQETQYF. The CDR3 nucleotides read TGTGCCAGCAGGGTTCAGGGAAAGTACCAAGAGACCCAGTACTTC.

This chain joins TRBV13 and TRBJ1-2, with TRBD1 matching over 10 bases. The V and J ends lost 5 bases and 1 base, in that order; junction bases with no gene match: 7. In germline, CDR1 is PRHDT, CDR2 FYEKMQ (reference sequence). The CDR3 runs to 16 residues. CDR3 sequence (DNA): TGTGCCAGCAGCCCTTGGACAGGGGGTCTTAACTATGGCTACACCTTC. As protein: CASSPWTGGLNYGYTF.

This clone has a single count. The chain carries TRBV11-2 and TRBJ1-1, with D perhaps TRBD1 (5 bases). V gave up 3 bases and J gave up 11 bases, with 22 bases separating them. The CDR3 length is 15 residues. Germline-derived CDR1 and CDR2 are SGHAT and FQNNGV. The CDR3 sequence: CASSLPTGGNTVAFF. The CDR3 nucleotides are TGTGCCAGCAGCTTGCCCACGGGGGGGAATACGGTCGCTTTCTTT.

The gene calls are TRBV7-3 and TRBJ1-1; a weak D match, TRBD1 (5 bases). V lost 5 bases and J lost 4, with 14 bases in between. CDR1 and CDR2 (germline): SGHTA, FQGTGA. The CDR3 extends over 14 amino acids. The CDR3 loop is CASSPGGVGTEAFF. CDR3 DNA sequence: TGTGCCAGCAGCCCCGGGGGGGTAGGCACTGAAGCTTTCTTT. The entire variable domain, with the rest obtained from reference TRBV7-3 and TRBJ1-1, is as follows: GAGVSQTPSNKVTEKGKYVELRCDPISGHTALYWYRQSLGQGPEFLIYFQGTGAADDSGLPNDRFFAVRPEGSVSTLKIQRTERGDSAVYLCASSPGGVGTEAFFGQGTRLTVV.

The chain combines TRBV4-1 with TRBJ2-4; a possible D gene is TRBD2 (6 bases). Germline loops: CDR1 MGHRA, CDR2 YSYEKL. The CDR3 is 16 residues long. The V gene lost 4 bases and the J gene lost 0 bases, with 13 bases spanning the gap. The CDR3 spells CASSPLATLAKNIQYF. The CDR3 nucleotides are TGCGCCAGCAGCCCCCTAGCGACCTTAGCCAAAAACATTCAGTACTTC.

The genes are TRBV7-9 and TRBJ2-5; 11 nucleotides align to TRBD2. The J segment lost 0 bases and the V segment lost 7 bases, leaving 13 bases of the junction unmatched. Germline values: CDR1 SEHNR, CDR2 FQNEAQ (reference sequence). The CDR3 spans 18 residues. CDR3 amino acids: CASTLLTSGGQYQETQYF. CDR3 sequence (DNA): TGTGCCAGCACCCTACTTACTAGCGGGGGCCAGTACCAAGAGACCCAGTACTTC.

The chain links TRBV7-2 to TRBJ1-2, with unresolved D. CDR3 size: 11 residues. Germline V gene lookup returns CDR1 SGHTA and CDR2 FQGNSA. The V and J ends lost 8 bases and 8 bases respectively, with 12 bases between them. The CDR3: CASGRNRGYTF. In nucleotides, the CDR3 is TGTGCCAGCGGCAGGAATCGGGGCTACACCTTC.

The rearrangement links TRBV18 to TRBJ2-7, with 8 bases identical to TRBD1. This CDR3 comprises 14 residues. Losses at the gene ends were 5 bases for V and 4 bases for J; bases not matched to a gene: 7. Germline V lookup: CDR1 KGHSH, CDR2 LQKENI. CDR3 nucleotide sequence: TGTGCCAGCTCATTTCCGGGACAGGTGTACGAGCAGTACTTC. Its translation: CASSFPGQVYEQYF.

V usage is TRBV10-3 and J usage is TRBJ2-2, with D tentatively TRBD1 or TRBD2 (5 bases each). Per germline, CDR1 ENHRY and CDR2 SYGVKD. The CDR3 totals 16 residues. Between the trimmed V and J ends, which lost 8 bases and 2 bases, there was a span of 18 bases. CDR3 region: CAIYQGESINTGELFF. DNA of the CDR3: TGTGCCATCTATCAGGGAGAATCTATTAACACCGGGGAGCTGTTTTTT.

Comment on this clone: Other DNA sequences within the sample encode an identical CDR3. The chain combines TRBV30 with TRBJ1-4; no firm D call. CDR1 and CDR2 (germline): GTSNPN, SVGIG (reference sequence). The germline V and J ends were trimmed by 0 bases and 7 bases, with 3 bases remaining between them. The CDR3 loop spans 11 amino acids. CDR3 DNA sequence: TGTGCCTGGAGTGTAAGTGAAAAACTGTTTTTT. Its translation is CAWSVSEKLFF.

The rearrangement uses TRBV19 and TRBJ1-4; D call uncertain. Trimming took 3 bases from V and 14 from J, leaving 10 bases between them. The germline V gene encodes CDR1 LNHDA and CDR2 SQIVND (reference sequence). The CDR3 length is 11 residues. CDR3 coding DNA: TGTGCCAGTAGTATGGGTAGGGCGCTGTTTTTT. Translating gives CASSMGRALFF. Drawing the rest from reference TRBV19 and TRBJ1-4, the complete variable domain is DGGITQSPKYLFRKEGQNVTLSCEQNLNHDAMYWYRQDPGQGLRLIYYSQIVNDFQKGDIAEGYSVSREKKESFPLTVTSAQKNPTAFYLCASSMGRALFFGSGTQLSVL.

V and J are TRBV5-1 and TRBJ2-7, with 9 bases aligning to TRBD2. This CDR3 spans 16 amino acids. V trimming: 1 base; J trimming: 2 bases; junction bases outside the gene matches: 7. CDR1 SGHRS and CDR2 YFSETQ come from the germline V gene. CDR3 bases: TGCGCCAGCAGCTTGCCCGGACTAGCGAACACCTACGAGCAGTACTTC. As protein: CASSLPGLANTYEQYF.